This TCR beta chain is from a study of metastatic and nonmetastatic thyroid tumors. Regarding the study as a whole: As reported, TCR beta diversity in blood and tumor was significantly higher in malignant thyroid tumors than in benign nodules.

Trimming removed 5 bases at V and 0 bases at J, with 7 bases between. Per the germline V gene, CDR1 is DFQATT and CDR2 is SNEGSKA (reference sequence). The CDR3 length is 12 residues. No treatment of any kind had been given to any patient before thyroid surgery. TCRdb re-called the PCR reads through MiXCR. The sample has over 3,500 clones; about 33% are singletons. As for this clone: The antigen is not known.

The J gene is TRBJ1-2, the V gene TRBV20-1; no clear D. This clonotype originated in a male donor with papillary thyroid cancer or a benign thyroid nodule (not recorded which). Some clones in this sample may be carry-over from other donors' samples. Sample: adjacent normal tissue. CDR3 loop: CSAHSTNYGYTF. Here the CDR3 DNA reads TGCAGTGCTCACAGTACTAACTATGGCTACACCTTC.